This is a list of T cell receptor beta chains from one sample in a study of blood T cell repertoires in COVID-19. This table comes from immunoSEQ multiplex PCR, and its TCRdb copy is limited to in-frame clones, with some not included. This sample has a few hundred thousand clones, with more than 75% found just once. Sequencing used PBMCs or T cells enriched from blood (not recorded which). The receptors were sampled from a man aged 35-49 years who had recovered from COVID-19. Both conserved end residues are part of each CDR3. Fields, in order: J gene, CDR3 length, clone size, D gene, V gene, CDR3 DNA, CDR3 protein. A D gene is named only where the DNA matches it firmly. Size is stated for part of the rows, as once, few or many counts, or as a class when the clone is expanded.

TRBJ2-1,15,.,TRBD2,TRBV7-3,TGTGCCAGCAGCTCCGGGGGGGCTAACTATGGAGAGCAGTTCTTC,CASSSGGANYGEQFF
TRBJ1-5,14,.,.,TRBV11-2,TGTGCCAGCAGCTTAGATTCGGGGAATCAGCCCCAGCATTTT,CASSLDSGNQPQHF
TRBJ2-2,17,.,TRBD1,TRBV5-1,TGCGCCAGCAGCTTATCGGGACAGGGGGCGGAAACCGGGGAGCTGTTTTTT,CASSLSGQGAETGELFF
TRBJ1-3,13,.,.,TRBV10-3,TGTGCCGTTGGGGCCTTGGGCGGAAACACCATATATTTT,CAVGALGGNTIYF
TRBJ2-7,13,.,.,TRBV15,TGTGCCACTGGCGGTGGACAGCCCTACGAGCAGTACTTC,CATGGGQPYEQYF
TRBJ2-7,15,.,.,TRBV7-6,TGTGCCAGCAGCTTAGAGCACAGGAACGGCTACGAGCAGTACTTC,CASSLEHRNGYEQYF
TRBJ1-2,19,.,TRBD1,TRBV3-1/TRBV3-2,TGTGCCAGCAGCAGCTCCGGTTGGACAGGGGGCGCCGCCACGCATGGCTACACCTTC,CASSSSGWTGGAATHGYTF
TRBJ2-7,15,.,TRBD1,TRBV10-3,TGTGCCATCAGTGACCCCGGGACAGGGGCCTACGAGCAGTACTTC,CAISDPGTGAYEQYF
TRBJ2-3,16,.,.,TRBV5-1,TGCGCCAGCAGCTTGGTTGAGGACTGGGGCACAGATACGCAGTATTTT,CASSLVEDWGTDTQYF
TRBJ2-3,13,.,.,TRBV7-9,TGTGCCAGCAGCTTGCTAGTGTCAGATACGCAGTATTTT,CASSLLVSDTQYF
TRBJ1-2,15,.,.,TRBV9,TGTGCCAGCAGCGTAGGGACAGTAGATAACTATGGCTACACCTTC,CASSVGTVDNYGYTF
TRBJ2-5,13,.,.,TRBV27,TGTGCCAGCAGCTGGACGGGGCAAGAGACCCAGTACTTC,CASSWTGQETQYF
TRBJ2-7,14,.,TRBD1,TRBV7-9,TGTGCCAGCAGCTTCCGGGACAGACGGTACGAGCAGTACTTC,CASSFRDRRYEQYF
TRBJ2-2,16,few,TRBD2,TRBV5-1,TGCGCCAGCAGCTTCCGGCTAGCGGGAGAGGTCGGGGAGCTGTTTTTT,CASSFRLAGEVGELFF
TRBJ1-2,12,.,.,TRBV28,TGTGCCAGCAGCGATGGGGGGGATGGCTACACCTTC,CASSDGGDGYTF
TRBJ2-7,17,.,TRBD2,TRBV7-2,TGTGCCAGCAGCTTAATCGGGACTAGCGGGTTTTCCTACGAGCAGTACTTC,CASSLIGTSGFSYEQYF
TRBJ1-1,13,.,TRBD1,TRBV7-9,TGTGCCAGCAGCAACCCGGGACAGAGTGAAGCTTTCTTT,CASSNPGQSEAFF
TRBJ2-3,15,once,TRBD2,TRBV18,TGTGCCAGCTCACCACCGGGACTAAACACAGATACGCAGTATTTT,CASSPPGLNTDTQYF
TRBJ1-1,14,.,TRBD1,TRBV5-1,TGCGCCAGCAGCTCCGGACAGGGGGCCACTGAAGCTTTCTTT,CASSSGQGATEAFF
TRBJ2-7,14,.,TRBD1,TRBV19,TGTGCCAGTAGTACCGGGACAGGGCCCAACGAGCAGTACTTC,CASSTGTGPNEQYF
TRBJ1-5,15,once,TRBD1,TRBV6-6,TGTGCCAGCAGTTTTCCGGGACAGGGCTCTCGGCCCCAGCATTTT,CASSFPGQGSRPQHF
TRBJ1-1,13,.,.,TRBV27,TGTGCCAGCAGTTGGCGGGCTGACACTGAAGCTTTCTTT,CASSWRADTEAFF
TRBJ2-7,15,.,TRBD1,TRBV5-4,TGTGCCAGCAGCTTAGACAGGGAAAGGGTATACGAGCAGTACTTC,CASSLDRERVYEQYF
TRBJ1-1,13,.,.,TRBV18,TGTGCCAGCTCACCGGCAGGGGTTACTGAAGCTTTCTTT,CASSPAGVTEAFF
TRBJ2-3,18,.,.,TRBV3-1/TRBV3-2,TGTGCCAGCAGCCAAGATCCAACCCTAATTAATAGCACAGATACGCAGTATTTT,CASSQDPTLINSTDTQYF
TRBJ2-1,15,.,.,TRBV5-1,TGCGCCAGCAGCGGCTCGGGAGAGGTCCTCAATGAGCAGTTCTTC,CASSGSGEVLNEQFF
TRBJ1-2,13,.,TRBD1,TRBV5-5,TGTGCCAGCAGCCTACAGGGGAACTATGGCTACACCTTC,CASSLQGNYGYTF
TRBJ2-2,15,.,TRBD1,TRBV6-5,TGTGCCAGCAGTTACCATCACAGGGGTACCGGGGAGCTGTTTTTT,CASSYHHRGTGELFF
TRBJ1-4,15,.,.,TRBV10-3,TGTGCCATCAGTGAGGGTCAGGCAACTAATGAAAAACTGTTTTTT,CAISEGQATNEKLFF
TRBJ1-5,12,.,.,TRBV27,TGTGCCAGCACAAGTCAGGGACAGCCCCAGCATTTT,CASTSQGQPQHF